Listed below are T cell receptor beta chains from one sample, sequenced in a study of Graves' ophthalmopathy and Graves' hyperthyroidism. MiXCR was run by TCRdb on the multiplex PCR reads, yielding one entry per CDR3 protein. The sample lists under 350,000 distinct CDR3 sequences, roughly 15% occurring once. Source material: peripheral blood. The receptors shown here come from an adult man with Graves' ophthalmopathy. CDR3s include the opening cysteine and the closing phenylalanine or tryptophan. The D gene is left open where the match is weak. Only part of the rows carry a size: once, few, many, or a class if the clone is expanded.

CDR3 protein: CASSYSKTDGYTF
CDR3 DNA: TGTGCCAGCAGTTACTCGAAGACAGATGGCTACACCTTC
V gene: TRBV6-5
D gene: .
clone size: many
J gene: TRBJ1-2

CDR3 protein: CASSPGLAGDAAYEQYF
CDR3 DNA: TGTGCCAGCAGCCCGGGACTAGCGGGAGATGCTGCCTACGAGCAGTACTTC
V gene: TRBV12-3/TRBV12-4
D gene: TRBD2
clone size: many
J gene: TRBJ2-7

CDR3 protein: CASSYDLDTVGSYTF
CDR3 DNA: TGTGCCAGCAGCTATGACCTGGACACGGTCGGAAGCTACACCTTC
V gene: TRBV6-5
D gene: .
clone size: once
J gene: TRBJ1-2

CDR3 protein: CASSQTGTGRPEAFF
CDR3 DNA: TGTGCCAGTAGTCAAACCGGGACAGGGAGGCCTGAAGCTTTCTTT
V gene: TRBV19
D gene: TRBD1
clone size: .
J gene: TRBJ1-1

CDR3 protein: CASSLGPLFSGNTIYF
CDR3 DNA: TGTGCCAGCAGCTTAGGGCCGTTGTTTTCTGGAAACACCATATATTTT
V gene: TRBV7-2
D gene: .
clone size: many
J gene: TRBJ1-3

CDR3 protein: CSARGPGQGPQHF
CDR3 DNA: TGCAGTGCTAGAGGCCCGGGGCAGGGGCCCCAGCATTTT
V gene: TRBV20-1
D gene: .
clone size: many
J gene: TRBJ1-5

CDR3 protein: CASSRLAGQGYEQYF
CDR3 DNA: TGTGCCAGTAGCCGCCTGGCAGGACAAGGCTACGAGCAGTACTTC
V gene: TRBV19
D gene: .
clone size: many
J gene: TRBJ2-7

CDR3 protein: CASSADTRNTEAFF
CDR3 DNA: TGTGCCAGCAGCGCAGACACAAGGAACACTGAAGCTTTCTTT
V gene: TRBV12-3/TRBV12-4
D gene: .
clone size: many
J gene: TRBJ1-1

CDR3 protein: CASSLAGPGQSNQPQHF
CDR3 DNA: TGTGCCAGCAGCTTAGCGGGACCCGGACAGAGCAATCAGCCCCAGCATTTT
V gene: TRBV11-1
D gene: .
clone size: few
J gene: TRBJ1-5

CDR3 protein: CASSLGVSLGRPQHF
CDR3 DNA: TGTGCCAGCAGCTTGGGGGTTAGCCTTGGTCGGCCCCAGCATTTT
V gene: TRBV5-8
D gene: .
clone size: many
J gene: TRBJ1-5

CDR3 protein: CASSLNMDKSYEQYF
CDR3 DNA: TGTGCCAGCAGCTTAAATATGGACAAATCCTACGAGCAGTACTTC
V gene: TRBV7-2
D gene: .
clone size: many
J gene: TRBJ2-7